The 6 T cell receptor beta chains reported below all come from one sample, sequenced in a study of CDR3 diversity in severe acne. One entry per CDR3 protein, called by TCRdb with MiXCR from the PCR reads. Here the sample spans over 85,000 distinct CDR3 sequences, 51% being singletons. Sequencing was carried out using blood. These receptors were obtained from a male donor with acne.

This chain connects TRBV15 to TRBJ2-7; D is perhaps TRBD1 (6 bases). The CDR3 is 17 amino acids. Looked up from germline, CDR1 is LNHNV and CDR2 is YYDKDF (reference sequence). With 0 bases removed from V and 1 base from J, the gap between germline ends came to 16 bases. The chain's CDR3 is CATSREGRGERSYEQYV. For the CDR3, the DNA is TGTGCCACCAGCAGAGAGGGCAGGGGTGAGAGGTCCTACGAGCAGTACGTC.

V is TRBV6-2 or TRBV6-3 and J is TRBJ2-7, with D possibly matching TRBD1 (5 bases). The CDR3 covers 14 residues. Germline CDR1 is MNHEY and CDR2 is SVGEGT. V was pared by 5 bases and J by 4 bases, with 15 bases between. CDR3 region: CASSPGGAPYEQYF. CDR3 nucleotides: TGTGCCAGCAGTCCTGGTGGGGCACCTTACGAGCAGTACTTC.

The rearrangement joins TRBV10-3 to TRBJ1-5, with a tentative D call TRBD1 (6 bases). The germline gives CDR1 ENHRY, CDR2 SYGVKD. The CDR3 consists of 14 residues. V lost 10 bases and J lost 1, with 14 bases in between. CDR3: CATKTGVSNQPQHF. The CDR3 region has the DNA TGTGCCACCAAGACAGGAGTCAGCAATCAGCCCCAGCATTTT.

The chain combines TRBV7-9 with TRBJ2-5, with 7 nucleotides matching TRBD1. Germline V gene sequence: CDR1 SEHNR, CDR2 FQNEAQ (reference sequence). This CDR3 is 14 amino acids long. Trimming took 5 bases from V and 2 from J; bases not matched to a gene: 5. The CDR3 spells CASSLDREQETQYF. The CDR3 DNA reads TGTGCCAGCAGCCTCGACAGGGAGCAAGAGACCCAGTACTTC.

This clonotype showed up just once. The chain carries TRBV20-1 and TRBJ2-3, with 8 bases matching TRBD1. This CDR3 has 13 residues. With 1 base clipped from V and 5 bases from J, the junction kept 2 bases outside the gene matches. CDR1 and CDR2 (germline): DFQATT, SNEGSKA (reference sequence). The CDR3 here is CSARATGVDTQYF. The DNA of the CDR3 is TGCAGTGCTAGAGCGACAGGGGTAGATACGCAGTATTTT.

This clonotype came up a few times. V gene TRBV6-4 combines with J gene TRBJ2-1; 11 bases match TRBD2. V gave up 3 bases and J gave up 7 bases; unmatched junction bases: 11. CDR1 MRHNA and CDR2 SNTAGT come from the germline V gene. This CDR3 contains 17 residues. The CDR3 sequence: CASSEPPGTSGSNEQFF. The CDR3 DNA sequence: TGTGCCAGCAGTGAACCCCCTGGGACTAGCGGATCGAATGAGCAGTTCTTC.